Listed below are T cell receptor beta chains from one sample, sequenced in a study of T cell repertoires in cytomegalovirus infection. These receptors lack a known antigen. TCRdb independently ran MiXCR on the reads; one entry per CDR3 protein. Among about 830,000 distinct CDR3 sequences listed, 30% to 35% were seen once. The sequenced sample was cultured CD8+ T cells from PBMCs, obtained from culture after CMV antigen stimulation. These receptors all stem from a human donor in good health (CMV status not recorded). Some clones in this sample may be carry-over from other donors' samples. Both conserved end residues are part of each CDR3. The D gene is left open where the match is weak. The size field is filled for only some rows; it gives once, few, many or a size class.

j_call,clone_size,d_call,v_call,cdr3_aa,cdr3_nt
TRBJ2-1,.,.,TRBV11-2,CASSLGRDHGYNEQFF,TGTGCCAGCAGCTTAGGACGGGATCACGGCTACAATGAGCAGTTCTTC
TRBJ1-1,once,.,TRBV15,CATTADTEAFF,TGTGCCACCACCGCGGACACTGAAGCTTTCTTT
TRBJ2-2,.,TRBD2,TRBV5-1,CASNYGTSGNTGELFF,TGCGCCAGCAACTACGGGACTAGCGGCAACACCGGGGAGCTGTTTTTT
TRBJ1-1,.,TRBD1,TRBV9,CASSAPGTGSGTEAFF,TGTGCCAGCAGCGCACCCGGGACAGGGTCGGGTACTGAAGCTTTCTTT
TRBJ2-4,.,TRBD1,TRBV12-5,CASGFAPGQALAKNIQYF,TGTGCTAGTGGTTTTGCCCCGGGACAGGCCCTAGCCAAAAACATTCAGTACTTC
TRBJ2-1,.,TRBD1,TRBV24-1,CATSDLWTGENEQFF,TGTGCCACCAGTGATTTGTGGACAGGGGAAAATGAGCAGTTCTTC
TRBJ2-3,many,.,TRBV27,CASSFGGTDTQYF,TGTGCCAGCAGCTTTGGGGGCACAGATACGCAGTATTTT
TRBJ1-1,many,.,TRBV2,CASNRPNTEAFF,TGTGCCAGCAATCGACCGAACACTGAAGCTTTCTTT
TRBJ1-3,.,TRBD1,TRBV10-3,CAISELSDRASGNTIYF,TGTGCCATCAGTGAGTTATCGGACAGGGCTTCTGGAAACACCATATATTTT
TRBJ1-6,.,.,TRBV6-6,CASSPRGQQLYNSPLHF,TGTGCCAGCAGCCCCAGAGGACAGCAACTATATAATTCACCCCTCCACTTT
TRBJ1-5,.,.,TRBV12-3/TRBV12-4,CASSLFGRGNQPQHF,TGTGCCAGCAGTTTATTTGGCAGGGGCAATCAGCCCCAGCATTTT
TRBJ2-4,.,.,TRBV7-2,CASSPLRDMYKNIQYF,TGTGCCAGCAGCCCACTCCGGGACATGTACAAAAACATTCAGTACTTC
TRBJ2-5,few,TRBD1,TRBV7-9,CASSFWTGGLETQYF,TGTGCCAGCAGCTTTTGGACAGGGGGTTTGGAGACCCAGTACTTC
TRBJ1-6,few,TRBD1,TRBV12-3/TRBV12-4,CASSPGGAGSPLHF,TGTGCCAGCAGTCCAGGGGGCGCAGGGTCACCCCTCCACTTT
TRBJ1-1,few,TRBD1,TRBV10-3,CAISETGGMDTEAFF,TGTGCCATCAGTGAAACAGGGGGGATGGACACTGAAGCTTTCTTT
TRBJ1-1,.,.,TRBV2,CASSVRVTEAFF,TGTGCCAGCAGTGTGAGGGTGACTGAAGCTTTCTTT
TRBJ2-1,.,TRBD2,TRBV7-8,CASSLGLAGTNEQFF,TGTGCCAGCAGCCTGGGACTAGCGGGGACCAATGAGCAGTTCTTC
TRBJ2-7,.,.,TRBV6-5,CASSDTGAYEQYF,TGTGCCAGCAGTGACACCGGAGCCTACGAGCAGTACTTC
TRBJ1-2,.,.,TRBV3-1,CASSTDPYGYTF,TGTGCCAGCAGTACTGATCCTTATGGCTACACCTTC
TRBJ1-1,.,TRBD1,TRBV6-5,CASSYRDRGHTEAFF,TGTGCCAGCAGTTACCGGGACAGGGGGCACACTGAAGCTTTCTTT
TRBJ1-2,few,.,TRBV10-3,CAISGPRGYTF,TGTGCCATCAGTGGCCCTCGAGGCTACACCTTC
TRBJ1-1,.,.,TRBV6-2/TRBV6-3,CASTKITGKSLGNTEAFF,TGTGCCAGCACTAAGATTACAGGGAAGTCTTTGGGGAACACTGAAGCTTTCTTT
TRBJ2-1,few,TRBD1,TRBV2,CASSHRDRVYNEQFF,TGTGCCAGCAGTCACCGGGACAGGGTATACAATGAGCAGTTCTTC
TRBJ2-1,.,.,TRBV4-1,CASSQVETYNEQFF,TGCGCCAGCAGCCAAGTAGAGACTTACAATGAGCAGTTCTTC